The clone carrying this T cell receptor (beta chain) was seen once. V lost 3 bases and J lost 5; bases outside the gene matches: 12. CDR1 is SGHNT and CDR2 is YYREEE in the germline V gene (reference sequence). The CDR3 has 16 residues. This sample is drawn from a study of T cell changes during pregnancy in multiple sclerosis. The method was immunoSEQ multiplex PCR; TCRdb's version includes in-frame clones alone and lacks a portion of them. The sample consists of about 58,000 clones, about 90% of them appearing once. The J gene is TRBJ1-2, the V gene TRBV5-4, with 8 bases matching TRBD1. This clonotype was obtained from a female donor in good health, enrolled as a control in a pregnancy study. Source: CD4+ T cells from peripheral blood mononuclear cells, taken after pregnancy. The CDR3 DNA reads TGTGCCAGCAGCTATACTGCAGGGGGCGCAGGGTATGGCTACACCTTC. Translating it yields CASSYTAGGAGYGYTF.